Below, 30 T cell receptor beta chains from the same sample are listed, as sequenced in a study of blood T cell repertoires in COVID-19. TCRdb keeps only in-frame clones here, not all; method: immunoSEQ multiplex PCR. The table lists 150,000 to 200,000 clones, approximately 83% of them singletons. Sample: peripheral blood. Receptor source: a man aged 55 to 70 with acute or convalescent COVID-19.

The chain recombines TRBV6-4 with TRBJ1-4, with 8 bases that match TRBD1. Germline V gene data show CDR1 as MRHNA and CDR2 as SNTAGT. The V segment lost 2 bases and the J segment 1 base; nucleotides outside the gene matches: 6. The length of the CDR3 is 17 residues. CDR3 amino acids: CASSDQTGVGTNEKLFF. The CDR3 nucleotides read TGTGCCAGCAGTGACCAGACAGGGGTTGGAACTAATGAAAAACTGTTTTTT.

The genes are TRBV5-4 and TRBJ2-1; perhaps TRBD2 as D (7 bases). This CDR3 comprises 16 residues. Germline CDR1 and CDR2: SGHNT and YYREEE (reference sequence). Between the trimmed V and J ends, which lost 0 bases and 1 base, there was a span of 11 bases. CDR3 in amino acids: CASSLGGGASYNEQFF. Here the CDR3 DNA reads TGTGCCAGCAGCTTGGGAGGGGGGGCATCCTACAATGAGCAGTTCTTC.

CDR3 bases: TGTGCCAGCAGCTCGGGAACTACTTACCACGAGCAGTACTTC. This encodes CASSSGTTYHEQYF. The rearrangement joins TRBV13 to TRBJ2-7, with TRBD2 as a possible D gene (5 bases). The CDR3 sequence is 14 residues long. Germline CDR1 PRHDT, CDR2 FYEKMQ (reference sequence). V dropped 4 bases and J dropped 5 bases, with 15 bases sitting between them.

The rearrangement uses TRBV5-6 and TRBJ2-5, with 9 bases lining up with TRBD2. V was clipped by 4 bases and J by 5 bases; unmatched bases: 9. The CDR3 is made up of 15 amino acids. Per germline, CDR1 SGHDT and CDR2 YYEEEE. CDR3 DNA: TGTGCCAGCAGCCCACTCCTAGCGGGAAGGGAGACCCAGTACTTC. Its protein product is CASSPLLAGRETQYF.

This chain joins TRBV11-2 and TRBJ2-4; D might be TRBD1 (5 bases). Germline values: CDR1 SGHAT, CDR2 FQNNGV. The CDR3 has 17 residues. The V and J ends lost 5 bases and 1 base respectively, with 18 bases between them. The CDR3 is CASSASPRVIAKNIQYF. The CDR3 DNA is TGTGCCAGCAGCGCATCACCCAGGGTGATTGCCAAAAACATTCAGTACTTC. Together with reference TRBV11-2 and TRBJ2-4, the CDR3 gives the full variable domain: EAGVAQSPRYKIIEKRQSVAFWCNPISGHATLYWYQQILGQGPKLLIQFQNNGVVDDSQLPKDRFSAERLKGVDSTLKIQPAKLEDSAVYLCASSASPRVIAKNIQYFGAGTRLSVL.

Note on this clone: An end of the junction does not agree with germline; a read error may underlie this. This sequence joins TRBV4-2 and TRBJ1-2; possible D gene TRBD1, 6 bases. CDR1 and CDR2 from the germline V gene are LGHNA and YNFKEQ. This CDR3 has 12 amino acids. The CDR3 reads CASSQGGGHTFF. The CDR3 coding sequence is TGTGCCAGCAGCCAAGGGGGGGGCCACACGTTCTTC.

The sample holds one count of this clone. The chain combines TRBV5-1 with TRBJ2-3, with 8 bases identical to TRBD1. The CDR3 has 14 amino acids. The junction had 1 base not matched to a gene; V was cut back by 0 bases and J by 4 bases. Germline CDR1 and CDR2: SGHRS and YFSETQ. The CDR3 spells CASSLGQGPDTQYF. CDR3 bases: TGCGCCAGCAGCTTGGGACAGGGGCCAGATACGCAGTATTTT. The whole variable domain, remainder taken from reference TRBV5-1 and TRBJ2-3, is KAGVTQTPRYLIKTRGQQVTLSCSPISGHRSVSWYQQTPGQGLQFLFEYFSETQRNKGNFPGRFSGRQFSNSRSEMNVSTLELGDSALYLCASSLGQGPDTQYFGPGTRLTVL.

The rearrangement links TRBV28 to TRBJ1-5; 8 bases are shared with TRBD1. The germline gives CDR1 MDHEN, CDR2 SYDVKM. V dropped 5 bases and J dropped 4; count of bases not matched to a gene: 4. The CDR3 spans 14 residues. DNA of the CDR3: TGTGCCAGCAGTCGTACAGGGGGGAATCAGCCCCAGCATTTT. Its protein is CASSRTGGNQPQHF.

The chain links TRBV4-2 to TRBJ2-3; D is perhaps TRBD2 (5 bases). Trimming removed 0 bases at V and 5 bases at J, with 15 bases between. Germline CDR1 LGHNA, CDR2 YNFKEQ. CDR3 size: 16 residues. The CDR3 DNA follows: TGTGCCAGCAGCCAAGATCTTCAGCGGCAAAGAGATACGCAGTATTTT. This gives the protein CASSQDLQRQRDTQYF.

A few counts support this clone. This chain joins TRBV11-1 and TRBJ2-7, with D perhaps TRBD1 (6 bases). Trimming took off 7 bases at V and 0 bases at J, with 10 bases between the two ends. The CDR3 has 13 residues. CDR1 and CDR2 from the germline V gene are SGHAT and FQDESV (reference sequence). CDR3 DNA: TGTGCCAGCAATGACAGGAGCTCCTACGAGCAGTACTTC. It yields the protein CASNDRSSYEQYF.

The chain carries TRBV11-1 and TRBJ2-7; tentative D call: TRBD2 (6 bases). The CDR3 contains 14 residues. The germline gives CDR1 SGHAT, CDR2 FQDESV (reference sequence). V dropped 5 bases and J dropped 2 bases, with 13 bases sitting between them. The chain's CDR3 is CASSPQRVAYEQYF. In DNA, the CDR3 is TGTGCCAGCAGCCCCCAGCGGGTGGCCTACGAGCAGTACTTC. Full variable domain (missing parts from reference TRBV11-1 and TRBJ2-7): EAEVAQSPRYKITEKSQAVAFWCDPISGHATLYWYRQILGQGPELLVQFQDESVVDDSQLPKDRFSAERLKGVDSTLKIQPAELGDSAMYLCASSPQRVAYEQYFGPGTRLTVT.

This clone was counted a few times. V usage is TRBV5-1 and J usage is TRBJ2-5; D unclear. Germline V gene sequence: CDR1 SGHRS, CDR2 YFSETQ. V lost 0 bases, J lost 3 bases, and 9 bases lay in between. CDR3 length: 14 residues. CDR3 coding DNA: TGCGCCAGCAGCTTGGTTTCGGGTAAAGAGACCCAGTACTTC. Translated, it gives CASSLVSGKETQYF.

The gene calls are TRBV5-1 and TRBJ2-2; 8 bases map to TRBD1. This CDR3 is 15 amino acids long. Per germline, CDR1 SGHRS and CDR2 YFSETQ. V shed 0 bases and J 5 bases; nucleotides not matched to a gene: 3. The DNA for the CDR3 is TGCGCCAGCAGCTTGGACAGGGGGAGGACCGGGGAGCTGTTTTTT. This encodes CASSLDRGRTGELFF.

The gene calls are TRBV7-8 and TRBJ1-5; 8 bases are a match to TRBD1. The germline V gene encodes CDR1 SGHVS and CDR2 FQNEAQ. Trimming took 4 bases from V and 1 from J; bases not matched to a gene: 3. The CDR3 spans 15 residues. The CDR3 protein is CASSSWTGSNQPQHF. The DNA for the CDR3 is TGTGCCAGCAGCTCCTGGACAGGGAGCAATCAGCCCCAGCATTTT.

The chain joins TRBV12-5 to TRBJ1-5; a weak D match, TRBD1 (5 bases). V was cut by 7 bases and J by 5 bases, with 9 bases left in between. CDR1 and CDR2 from the germline V gene are LGHNT and FRNRAP. The CDR3 runs 12 residues. The CDR3 protein is CASARGDQPQHF. In DNA form, the CDR3 reads TGTGCTAGTGCTCGGGGGGATCAGCCCCAGCATTTT.

V usage is TRBV5-8 and J usage is TRBJ2-3; TRBD1 might be the D (5 bases). V dropped 0 bases and J dropped 8 bases, with 19 bases sitting between them. Looked up from germline, CDR1 is SGHTS and CDR2 is YDEGEE. This CDR3 is built from 16 residues. For the CDR3, the DNA is TGTGCCAGCAGCTTGGGAGACAGACTTAGATCGGGTACGCAGTATTTT. Protein product: CASSLGDRLRSGTQYF.

V gene TRBV7-8 combines with J gene TRBJ1-3; D might be TRBD1 (6 bases). The germline V gene encodes CDR1 SGHVS and CDR2 FQNEAQ. V lost 4 bases and J 2 bases, leaving 6 bases between the germline ends. The CDR3 sequence is 13 residues long. The CDR3 sequence is CASSYRAGNTIYF. CDR3 DNA: TGTGCCAGCAGCTACAGGGCTGGAAACACCATATATTTT.

The rearrangement links TRBV28 to TRBJ2-7; tentative D call: TRBD2 (8 bases). The CDR3 has 15 residues. Germline V gives CDR1 MDHEN, CDR2 SYDVKM. The germline V and J ends were trimmed by 5 bases and 0 bases, with 14 bases remaining between them. CDR3 in DNA: TGTGCCAGCAGTCCCGGGAGGGGGCGCTCCTACGAGCAGTACTTC. Protein product: CASSPGRGRSYEQYF.

The chain joins TRBV11-3 to TRBJ2-3; 11 bases map to TRBD2. This CDR3 region has 15 residues. J gave up 2 bases and V 5 bases, and 3 bases lay outside the gene matches. Germline loops: CDR1 SGHNT, CDR2 YENEEA. CDR3 DNA: TGTGCCAGCAGCCCTAGCGGGAGGCCCACAGATACGCAGTATTTT. Translation gives CASSPSGRPTDTQYF.

The chain employs TRBV19 and TRBJ1-5; D call uncertain. From germline, CDR1 is LNHDA and CDR2 SQIVND (reference sequence). V was clipped by 6 bases and J by 5 bases, with 11 bases between them. This CDR3 spans 13 amino acids. The CDR3 nucleotides read TGTGCCAGTAGATTTGACATATATCAGCCCCAGCATTTT. Translated, it gives CASRFDIYQPQHF.

The rearrangement joins TRBV7-9 to TRBJ2-2, with 10 bases aligning to TRBD2. The CDR3 spans 18 residues. Germline V lookup: CDR1 SEHNR, CDR2 FQNEAQ (reference sequence). Trimming at V came to 5 bases and at J to 3 bases, leaving 12 bases not matched to a gene. In DNA, the CDR3 is TGTGCCAGCAGCCCCCAAGTGGGACTAGCGTATCACACCGGGGAGCTGTTTTTT. Translating it yields CASSPQVGLAYHTGELFF.

This clone was seen once. The V and J genes are TRBV19 and TRBJ1-2; 8 nucleotides match TRBD1. CDR3 length: 15 amino acids. V lost 6 bases and J lost 0; bases outside the gene matches: 6. Germline V gene data show CDR1 as LNHDA and CDR2 as SQIVND (reference sequence). CDR3 sequence (DNA): TGTGCCAGTAGGCAGGGGGCTCCCCCTAACTATGGCTACACCTTC. Amino acids: CASRQGAPPNYGYTF.

The chain employs TRBV5-5 and TRBJ2-3, with 10 bases identical to TRBD1. CDR1 and CDR2 (germline): SGHKS, YYEKEE (reference sequence). Germline trimming cut 3 bases from V and 6 bases from J; bases unmatched to any gene: 10. The CDR3 contains 16 residues. CDR3 coding DNA: TGTGCCAGCAGCTGGCGACAGGGGGCACCCGGCGATACGCAGTATTTT. Translation: CASSWRQGAPGDTQYF.

V is TRBV5-8 and J is TRBJ2-2; D unresolved. Between the trimmed V and J ends, which lost 4 bases and 3 bases, there was a span of 7 bases. Per the germline V gene, CDR1 is SGHTS and CDR2 is YDEGEE. This CDR3 comprises 13 residues. In DNA form, the CDR3 reads TGTGCCAGCAGCGCTCGGGACACCGGGGAGCTGTTTTTT. Translating gives CASSARDTGELFF. The whole variable domain, filled in from reference TRBV5-8 and TRBJ2-2, reads EAGVTQSPTHLIKTRGQQATLRCSPISGHTSVYWYQQALGLGLQFLLWYDEGEERNRGNFPPRFSGRQFPNYSSELNVNALELEDSALYLCASSARDTGELFFGEGSRLTVL.

This clone was seen once. The gene calls are TRBV25-1 and TRBJ2-1; D not certain. The length of the CDR3 is 12 residues. In germline, CDR1 is MGHDK, CDR2 SYGVNS. Trimming took off 5 bases at V and 3 bases at J, with 5 bases between the two ends. In nucleotides, the CDR3 is TGTGCCAGCAGTAAGCTCTACAATGAGCAGTTCTTC. Protein product: CASSKLYNEQFF.

The DNA of the CDR3 is TGTGCCAGCAGTACTTCCGGGACAGGGGGTGAGCAGTTCTTC. The encoded protein is CASSTSGTGGEQFF. The chain uses TRBV6-5 and TRBJ2-1; TRBD1 matches 11 bases. The CDR3 sequence is 14 residues long. The V and J ends lost 5 bases and 9 bases, in that order; junction bases with no gene match: 6. Germline V lookup: CDR1 MNHEY, CDR2 SVGAGI.

The chain is built from TRBV7-2 and TRBJ1-1, with unresolved D. Germline values: CDR1 SGHTA, CDR2 FQGNSA. The CDR3 totals 13 residues. V shed 5 bases and J shed 1 base, with 8 bases lying between them. This CDR3 reads CASSPKPNTEAFF. Written as DNA, the CDR3 is TGTGCCAGCAGCCCGAAGCCGAACACTGAAGCTTTCTTT.

This chain links TRBV7-9 with TRBJ1-2, with D hard to call. The CDR3 has 15 amino acids. Germline V gene data show CDR1 as SEHNR and CDR2 as FQNEAQ (reference sequence). V gave up 1 base and J gave up 7 bases, with 16 bases separating them. The CDR3 DNA reads TGTGCCAGCAGCTTAGAAGGGAGGCGGGAAGGTGGCTACACCTTC. Protein: CASSLEGRREGGYTF.

CDR3 loop: CASSYQQGVNSPLHF. The DNA of the CDR3 is TGTGCCAGCAGTTACCAACAGGGGGTGAATTCACCCCTCCACTTT. The gene calls are TRBV6-5 and TRBJ1-6, with 8 bases lining up with TRBD1. V trimming: 2 bases; J trimming: 7 bases; junction bases outside the gene matches: 4. The CDR3 has 15 amino acids. The germline V gene has CDR1 MNHEY and CDR2 SVGAGI.

In this sample, this clone turned up once. The CDR3 nucleotides read TGTGCCAGTACCCCTCAAGGCCCAGGCGATGAGCAGTTCTTC. It encodes CASTPQGPGDEQFF. This rearrangement joins TRBV19 to TRBJ2-1; D remains unclear. The CDR3 totals 14 residues. The V and J ends lost 7 bases and 8 bases respectively, with 18 bases between them. Germline CDR1 and CDR2: LNHDA and SQIVND (reference sequence). Filled out from reference TRBV19 and TRBJ2-1, the complete variable domain reads DGGITQSPKYLFRKEGQNVTLSCEQNLNHDAMYWYRQDPGQGLRLIYYSQIVNDFQKGDIAEGYSVSREKKESFPLTVTSAQKNPTAFYLCASTPQGPGDEQFFGPGTRLTVL.